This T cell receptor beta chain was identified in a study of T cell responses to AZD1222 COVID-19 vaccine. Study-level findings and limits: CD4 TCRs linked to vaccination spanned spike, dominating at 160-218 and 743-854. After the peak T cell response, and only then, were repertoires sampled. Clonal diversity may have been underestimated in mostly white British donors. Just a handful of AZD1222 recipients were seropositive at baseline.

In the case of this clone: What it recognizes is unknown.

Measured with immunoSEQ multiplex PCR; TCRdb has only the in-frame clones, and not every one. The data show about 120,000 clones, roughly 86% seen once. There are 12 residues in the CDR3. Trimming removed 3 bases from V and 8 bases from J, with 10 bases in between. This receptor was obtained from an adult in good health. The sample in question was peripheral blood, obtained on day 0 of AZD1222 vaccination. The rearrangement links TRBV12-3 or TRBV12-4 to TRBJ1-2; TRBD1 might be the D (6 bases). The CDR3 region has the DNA TGTGCCAGCAGTTTCTCAGGGGCCGGCTACACCTTC. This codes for CASSFSGAGYTF.